Listed below are T cell receptor beta chains from one sample, sequenced in a study of blood T cell repertoires in COVID-19. The data were produced by immunoSEQ multiplex PCR, yet TCRdb's version contains in-frame clones alone and is incomplete. The table lists 300,000 to 350,000 clones, approximately 90% of them singletons. Input material: PBMCs or T cells enriched from blood (not recorded which). Receptors originate from a woman aged 30 to 39 who had been exposed to COVID-19. Both conserved end residues are part of each CDR3. A D gene is named only where the DNA matches it firmly.

>TRBV7-2|NA|12|TRBJ1-2
CASSRQPGRYTF
TGTGCCAGCAGCCGACAACCTGGGCGCTACACCTTC
>TRBV5-8|NA|14|TRBJ1-1
CASSLWQANTEAFF
TGTGCCAGCAGCTTGTGGCAGGCGAACACTGAAGCTTTCTTT
>TRBV5-1|NA|14|TRBJ2-5
CASSSIGAGETQYF
TGCGCCAGCAGCTCGATTGGGGCGGGGGAGACCCAGTACTTC
>TRBV7-9|NA|15|TRBJ1-3
CASSLLRDNGNTIYF
TGTGCCAGCAGCTTACTCCGGGACAATGGAAACACCATATATTTT
>TRBV6-2/TRBV6-3|TRBD1|16|TRBJ2-7
CASSYHPDRGGYEQYF
TGTGCCAGCAGTTACCATCCGGACAGGGGGGGCTACGAGCAGTACTTC
>TRBV18|NA|14|TRBJ1-5
CASSPQRGNQPQHF
TGTGCCAGCTCACCTCAGCGGGGAAATCAGCCCCAGCATTTT
>TRBV6-5|NA|14|TRBJ2-7
CASRLGGPAYEQYF
TGTGCCAGCAGATTGGGGGGTCCTGCCTACGAGCAGTACTTC
>TRBV4-3|NA|16|TRBJ1-3
CASSQDGRVLGNTIYF
TGCGCCAGCAGCCAAGATGGCAGGGTTCTTGGAAACACCATATATTTT
>TRBV23-1|TRBD2|17|TRBJ2-2
CASSQSGGGHKTGELFF
TGCGCCAGCAGTCAATCGGGGGGAGGGCATAAGACCGGGGAGCTGTTTTTT
>TRBV18|NA|14|TRBJ2-3
CASSPPTRADTQYF
TGTGCCAGCTCACCACCGACTAGAGCAGATACGCAGTATTTT
>TRBV6-5|TRBD2|15|TRBJ2-5
CASRWTSGGRETQYF
TGTGCCAGCAGATGGACTAGCGGGGGACGCGAGACCCAGTACTTC
>TRBV19|NA|14|TRBJ1-1
CASSIGTPYTEAFF
TGTGCCAGTAGTATCGGGACACCTTACACTGAAGCTTTCTTT
>TRBV5-1|NA|15|TRBJ1-3
CASSLGGSSGNTIYF
TGCGCCAGCAGCTTGGGGGGCAGCTCTGGAAACACCATATATTTT
>TRBV12-5|NA|14|TRBJ2-3
CASGPGSSTDTQYF
TGTGCTAGTGGCCCGGGATCTAGCACAGATACGCAGTATTTT
>TRBV6-1|TRBD1|15|TRBJ1-1
CASSNRDSFGAEAFF
TGTGCCAGCAGTAACAGGGACAGCTTCGGCGCTGAAGCTTTCTTT
>TRBV10-3|NA|12|TRBJ1-2
CAIPGRDYGYTF
TGTGCCATCCCCGGGAGGGACTATGGCTACACCTTC